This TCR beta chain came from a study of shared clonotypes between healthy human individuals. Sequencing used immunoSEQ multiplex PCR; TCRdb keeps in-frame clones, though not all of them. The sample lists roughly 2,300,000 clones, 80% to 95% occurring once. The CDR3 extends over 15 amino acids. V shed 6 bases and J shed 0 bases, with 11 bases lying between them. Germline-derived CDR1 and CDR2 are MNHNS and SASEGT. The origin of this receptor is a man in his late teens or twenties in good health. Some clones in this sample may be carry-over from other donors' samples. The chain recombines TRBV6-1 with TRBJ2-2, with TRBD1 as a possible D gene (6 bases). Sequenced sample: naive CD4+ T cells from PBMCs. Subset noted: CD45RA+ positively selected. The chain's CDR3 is CASRRQASNTGELFF. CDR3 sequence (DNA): TGTGCCAGCAGGCGACAGGCCTCGAACACCGGGGAGCTGTTTTTT.